This T cell receptor (beta chain) emerged from a study of radiotherapy plus CTLA-4 blockade in lung cancer. Turning to the study itself: With around 30% of patients having disease control, objective responses were seen in approximately 19%.

The germline V gene has CDR1 MNHEY and CDR2 SVGAGI. V lost 9 bases to trimming and J lost 1 base; unmatched junction nucleotides: 12. The CDR3 has 15 residues. Sequencing was performed with immunoSEQ multiplex PCR; in TCRdb, only in-frame clones are kept and a portion is missing. The sample has 85,000 to 100,000 clones; 85% to 90% are singletons. The rearrangement uses TRBV6-5 and TRBJ2-7, with 7 bases lining up with TRBD2. The receptor's source is a human donor with non-small cell lung cancer that progressed on radiotherapy plus ipilimumab. Sequenced material: peripheral blood, taken from a patient treated with radiotherapy plus ipilimumab. The CDR3 coding sequence is TGTGCCAGTCAAACCCCTTCAGCGGGATCCTACGAGCAGTACTTC. Its translation: CASQTPSAGSYEQYF.